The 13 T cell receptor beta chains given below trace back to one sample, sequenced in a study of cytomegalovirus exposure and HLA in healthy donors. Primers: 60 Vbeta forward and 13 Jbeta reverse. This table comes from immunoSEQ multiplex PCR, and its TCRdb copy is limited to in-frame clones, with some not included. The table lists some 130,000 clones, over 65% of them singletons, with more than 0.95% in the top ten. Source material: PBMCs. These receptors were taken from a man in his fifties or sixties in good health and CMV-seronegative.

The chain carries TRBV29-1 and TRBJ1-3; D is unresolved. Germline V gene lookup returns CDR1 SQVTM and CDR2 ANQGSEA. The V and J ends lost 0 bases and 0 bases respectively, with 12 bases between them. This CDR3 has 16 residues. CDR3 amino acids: CSVEDRVGSSGNTIYF. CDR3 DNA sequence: TGCAGCGTTGAAGATCGGGTAGGGAGCTCTGGAAACACCATATATTTT.

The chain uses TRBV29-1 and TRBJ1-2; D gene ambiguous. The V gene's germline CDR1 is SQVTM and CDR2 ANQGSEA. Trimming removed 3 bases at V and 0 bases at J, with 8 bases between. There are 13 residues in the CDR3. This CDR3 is CSVDAQSNYGYTF. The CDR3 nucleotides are TGCAGCGTTGACGCGCAATCTAACTATGGCTACACCTTC. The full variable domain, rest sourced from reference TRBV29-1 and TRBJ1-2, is SAVISQKPSRDICQRGTSLTIQCQVDSQVTMMFWYRQQPGQSLTLIATANQGSEATYESGFVIDKFPISRPNLTFSTLTVSNMSPEDSSIYLCSVDAQSNYGYTFGSGTRLTVV.

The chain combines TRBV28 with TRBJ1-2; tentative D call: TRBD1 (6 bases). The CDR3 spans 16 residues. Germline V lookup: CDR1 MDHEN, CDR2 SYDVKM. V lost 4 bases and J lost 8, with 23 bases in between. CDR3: CASSSPGDTGRRGYTF. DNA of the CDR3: TGTGCCAGCAGTTCCCCTGGGGACACGGGTCGGCGCGGCTACACCTTC.

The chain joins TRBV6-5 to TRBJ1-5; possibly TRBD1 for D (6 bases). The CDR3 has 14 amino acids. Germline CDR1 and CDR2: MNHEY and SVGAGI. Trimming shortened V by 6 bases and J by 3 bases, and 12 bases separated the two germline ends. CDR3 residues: CASSEDRSNQPQHF. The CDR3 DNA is TGTGCCAGCAGCGAAGACAGGTCCAATCAGCCCCAGCATTTT.

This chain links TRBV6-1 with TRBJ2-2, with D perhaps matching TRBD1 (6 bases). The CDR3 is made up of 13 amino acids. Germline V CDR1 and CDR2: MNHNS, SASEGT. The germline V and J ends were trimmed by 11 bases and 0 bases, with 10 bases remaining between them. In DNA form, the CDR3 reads TGTGCCGGGGGCTCCACGAACACCGGGGAGCTGTTTTTT. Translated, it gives CAGGSTNTGELFF.

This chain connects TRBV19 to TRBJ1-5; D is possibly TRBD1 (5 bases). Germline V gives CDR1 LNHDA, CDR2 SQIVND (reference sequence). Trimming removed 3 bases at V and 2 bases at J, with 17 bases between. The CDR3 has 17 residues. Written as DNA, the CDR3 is TGTGCCAGTAGTATTATTAGGGGCGCGGGGGGCAATCAGCCCCAGCATTTT. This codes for CASSIIRGAGGNQPQHF.

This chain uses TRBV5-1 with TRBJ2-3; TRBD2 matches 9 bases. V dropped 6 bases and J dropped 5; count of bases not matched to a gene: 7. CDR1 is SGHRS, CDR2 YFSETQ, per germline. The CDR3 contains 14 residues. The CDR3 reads CASMRGGAGDTQYF. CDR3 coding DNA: TGCGCCAGCATGCGGGGGGGGGCAGGAGATACGCAGTATTTT.

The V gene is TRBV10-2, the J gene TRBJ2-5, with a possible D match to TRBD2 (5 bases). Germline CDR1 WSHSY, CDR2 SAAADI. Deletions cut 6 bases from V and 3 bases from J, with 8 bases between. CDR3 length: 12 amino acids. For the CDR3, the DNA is TGCGCCAGCAGCGACGGGAAAGAGACCCAGTACTTC. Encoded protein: CASSDGKETQYF.

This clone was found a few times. CDR3 sequence: CASSSGTGQYGNTIYF. CDR3 coding DNA: TGTGCCAGCAGCTCCGGGACAGGGCAATATGGAAACACCATATATTTT. The chain recombines TRBV7-9 with TRBJ1-3; TRBD1 matches at 9 bases. The CDR3 has 16 residues. V dropped 4 bases and J dropped 3; count of bases not matched to a gene: 7. The germline gives CDR1 SEHNR, CDR2 FQNEAQ (reference sequence).

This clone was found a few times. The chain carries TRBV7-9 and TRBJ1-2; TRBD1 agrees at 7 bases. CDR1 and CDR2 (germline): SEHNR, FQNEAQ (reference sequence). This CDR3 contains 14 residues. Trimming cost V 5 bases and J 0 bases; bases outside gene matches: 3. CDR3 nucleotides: TGTGCCAGCAGCACAGACAGGGCTAACTATGGCTACACCTTC. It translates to CASSTDRANYGYTF.

The CDR3 spells CASKASGSSDTQYF. As DNA, the CDR3 is TGTGCCAGCAAGGCTAGCGGGAGTTCAGATACGCAGTATTTT. This sequence joins TRBV6-4 and TRBJ2-3, with TRBD2 identical over 10 bases. V was pared by 7 bases and J by 4 bases, with 5 bases of the junction left unmatched. The length of the CDR3 is 14 residues. Germline assignment: CDR1 MRHNA and CDR2 SNTAGT.

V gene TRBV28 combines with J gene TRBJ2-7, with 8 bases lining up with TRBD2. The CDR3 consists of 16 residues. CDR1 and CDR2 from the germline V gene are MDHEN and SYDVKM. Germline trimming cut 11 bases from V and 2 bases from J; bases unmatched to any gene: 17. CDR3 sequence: CAVQRHSAGATYEQYF. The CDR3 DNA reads TGTGCCGTACAACGTCACTCAGCGGGGGCAACCTACGAGCAGTACTTC.

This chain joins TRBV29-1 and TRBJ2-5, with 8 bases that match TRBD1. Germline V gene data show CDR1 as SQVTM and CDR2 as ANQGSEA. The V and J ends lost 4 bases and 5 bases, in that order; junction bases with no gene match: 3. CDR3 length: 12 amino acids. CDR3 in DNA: TGCAGCGTTGCAGGGGGCCAGGAGACCCAGTACTTC. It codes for CSVAGGQETQYF.